This T cell receptor beta chain was documented in a study of blood T cell repertoires in COVID-19. Germline CDR1 and CDR2: SGHRS and YFSETQ. This CDR3 comprises 13 residues. The V end was cut by 0 bases, the J end by 7 bases, with 8 bases between. Source study methods: Reference gene primer amplification gave nucleated cell count estimates. Libraries were prepared by immunoSEQ multiplex PCR; TCRdb keeps only in-frame clonotypes and omits some of them. For V, J and clone size, that table is used; D and trimming come from the DNA. Here the sample spans around 250,000 clones, around four fifths being singletons.

This receptor was identified in a man at least 80 years old with acute or convalescent COVID-19. The rearrangement links TRBV5-1 to TRBJ1-5; D unclear. Input material: peripheral blood. The CDR3 loop reads CASSLDWAQPQHF. The CDR3 nucleotides are TGCGCCAGCAGCTTGGACTGGGCCCAGCCCCAGCATTTT.